The T cell receptor beta chain under discussion was sequenced for a study of blood T cell repertoires in COVID-19 (dated by TCRdb to 2018 to 2021). Notes on the research overall: Collaborator samples came from the United States, Italy and Spain and covered acute and convalescent phases of COVID-19. The prospective study material was composed of cDNA or gDNA derived from T cells, B-cell-depleted T cells, or PBMCs. The repertoires were made available in a free public database intended to serve as a resource for research on the immune response to SARS-CoV-2. Where available, HLA class I and class II types were taken from metadata supplied by the sample provider and were not determined by assay-based typing. Samples came from the ongoing ImmuneRACE study (first 160 participants) plus 1,254 subjects from 6 global collaborators. The sample metadata nearly always contained a de-identified subject ID, COVID-19 status, age in years and sex. The dataset comprised deeply sampled blood TCRbeta repertoires from subjects exposed to, actively infected with, or recovered from COVID-19. Findings and caveats that apply to the study as a whole: The quantity of clinical and demographic metadata differed by source and by participant and was supplied without curation.

The sample holds one count of this clone. Which antigen it targets is not known. Per-base qualities were not stored, and no clone one base away is much larger. V sheds 7 bases and J sheds 4 bases, leaving 13 bases between their ends. Reading from cysteine to phenylalanine, the CDR3 counts 14 amino acids. Only the CDR3 DNA is retained, 42 bases long and in frame from the first base. CDR1 MNHEY and CDR2 SMNVEV were looked up in the germline V gene (reference sequence). In the prospective study, participants were roughly 18 to 89 years old, resided in about two dozen geographic areas of the United States, and were enrolled through a virtual design. In the prospective study, participants were assigned to cohorts based on the clinical history participants reported in a screening survey and a study questionnaire. In the prospective study, whole blood, serum and a nasopharyngeal or oropharyngeal swab were collected from each participant by mobile phlebotomists. Prospective study participants could optionally give additional blood draws and questionnaires over a roughly 2-month period. Prospective study blood samples were shipped either frozen or at room temperature before DNA extraction.

The immunoSEQ Assay, a bias-controlled multiplex PCR, was used to amplify TCRbeta CDR3 regions from genomic DNA. The study's processing was this. The number of nucleated cells in each sample was estimated by amplification of reference gene primers within the assay. To quantify the absolute abundance of each unique TCRbeta CDR3 rearrangement, sequence reads were collapsed and filtered. For each sample, productive Simpson clonality was calculated as the square root of Simpson's diversity index over productive rearrangements. The source is immuneACCESS, and TCRdb retained only in-frame sequences with V and J called. Part of the clones is not carried over; for the studies checked, unresolved V genes explain less than half of this, and the remainder is unexplained. That table gives V, J and clone size, and the DNA gave D and trimming. This sample comprises around 200,000 clones, over 80% of them detected only once. The ten top clones hold about a tenth of the sample.

This TCR was sampled from a man younger than 35 with acute COVID-19. Rearrangement joined TRBV27 to TRBJ2-2; D gene: possibly TRBD1, on 5 matching bases. What was sequenced was PBMCs or T cells enriched from blood (not recorded which). The nucleotide sequence reads as follows: TGTGCCAGCACCTTTAGTCAGGGCACCGGGGAGCTGTTTTTT. This sequence encodes CASTFSQGTGELFF.